Sequencing of this TCR beta chain was carried out in a study of T cell repertoires in cytomegalovirus infection. Study-wide findings and caveats: Dominating the ex vivo response were HLA-C-restricted CMV-specific TCR beta clonotypes. Cumulative frequency of public TCR beta families picked out carriers of CMV plus the relevant HLA.

This clonotype has only a few counts. Its specificity is unknown. MiXCR, run by TCRdb on the reads, gives a single entry per CDR3 protein. The sample holds around 78,000 distinct CDR3 sequences, 20% to 30% seen once. Sequencing was performed on CD8+ T cells from cultured PBMCs, taken from culture after CMV antigen stimulation. This receptor was identified in a human donor in good health (CMV status not recorded). Some clones in this sample may be carry-over from other donors' samples.

The CDR3 bases are TGTGCCAGCAGCTTAGATCGGACAGGGCTAATTGGCTACACCTTC. It yields the protein CASSLDRTGLIGYTF. The genes are TRBV7-8 and TRBJ1-2; TRBD1 matches 8 bases. Losses at the gene ends were 1 base for V and 7 bases for J; bases not matched to a gene: 8. The germline gives CDR1 SGHVS, CDR2 FQNEAQ. The CDR3 runs 15 residues.